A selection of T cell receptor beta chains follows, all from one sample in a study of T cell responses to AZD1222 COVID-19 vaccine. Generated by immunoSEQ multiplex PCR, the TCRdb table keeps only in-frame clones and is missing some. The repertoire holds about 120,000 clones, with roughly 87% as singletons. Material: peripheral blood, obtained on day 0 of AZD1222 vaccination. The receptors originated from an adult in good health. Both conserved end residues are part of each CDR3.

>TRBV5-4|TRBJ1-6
CASSFGGTLHF
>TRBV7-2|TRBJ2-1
CASSLGLTAVDEQFF
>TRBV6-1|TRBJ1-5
CASSEAGGVGQPQHF
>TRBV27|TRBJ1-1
CASSSLDRGTEAFF
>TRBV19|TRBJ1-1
CASSTRQGNTEAFF
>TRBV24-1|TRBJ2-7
CATSWGNEQYF
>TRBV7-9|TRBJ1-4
CASTKDRATNEKLFF
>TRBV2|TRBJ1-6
CARRTGGTYNSPLHF
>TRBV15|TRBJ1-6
CATSRSVANSPLHF
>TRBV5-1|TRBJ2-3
CASSFGESTDTQYF
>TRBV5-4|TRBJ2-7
CASSPGTLYEQYF
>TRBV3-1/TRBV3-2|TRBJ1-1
CASSQARGLGTEAFF
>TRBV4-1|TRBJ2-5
CASSPDPGQRQETQYF
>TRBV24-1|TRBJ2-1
CATSDISRGADNEQFF
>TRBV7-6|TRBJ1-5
CASSLVPGRNNQPQHF
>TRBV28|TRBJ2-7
CASSPRRGVRHEQYF
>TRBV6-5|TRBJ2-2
CASSYSSWENTGELFF
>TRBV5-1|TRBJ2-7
CASSMGIEQYF
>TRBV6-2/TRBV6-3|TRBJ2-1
CASSYSRSWAGGDEQFF
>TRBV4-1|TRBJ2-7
CASSQVLRPENEQYF
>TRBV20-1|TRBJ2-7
CSAPLVGEQYF
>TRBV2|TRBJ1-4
CASSPRVGTEKLFF
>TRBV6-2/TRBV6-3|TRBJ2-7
CASSPTGRRQYF
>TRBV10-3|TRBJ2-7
CAISSETSSNEQYF
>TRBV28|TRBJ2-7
CASSLQGTTQVEYF
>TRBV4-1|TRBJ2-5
CASSQDAGQETQYF
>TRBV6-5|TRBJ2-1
CATIAGLSYEQFF
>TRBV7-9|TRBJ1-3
CASSLSKGTTGNTIYF
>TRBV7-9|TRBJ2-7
CASSYPGSLENYEQYF
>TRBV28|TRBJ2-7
CASSLTTPYEQYF
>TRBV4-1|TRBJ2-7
CASSQDQSGTGDYEQYF
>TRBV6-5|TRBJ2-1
CASTHGGREFF
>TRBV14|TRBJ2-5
CASSQSRDSLWETQYF
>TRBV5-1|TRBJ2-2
CASSYPGQGIAGELFF
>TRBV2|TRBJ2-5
CASSPTQYRAQETQYF
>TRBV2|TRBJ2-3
CASSISGTSTDTQYF
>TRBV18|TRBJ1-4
CASSPMTGYNEKLFF
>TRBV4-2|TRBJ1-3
CASSQLQGGSSGNTIYF
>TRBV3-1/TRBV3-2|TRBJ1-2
CASSSFRGGGYTF
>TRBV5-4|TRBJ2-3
CASSRGQGTDTQYF
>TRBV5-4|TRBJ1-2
CASSLEDAYGYTF
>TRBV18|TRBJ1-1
CASSNEGYTEAFF
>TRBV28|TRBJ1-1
CASRIGFSRTEAFF
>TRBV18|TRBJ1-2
CASSPRGFYGYTF
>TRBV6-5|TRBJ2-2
CASSPAQGPGELFF
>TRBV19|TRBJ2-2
CASITGPGDNGELFF
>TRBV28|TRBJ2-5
CASSLRGSQETQYF
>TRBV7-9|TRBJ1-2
CASSSRWGYTF
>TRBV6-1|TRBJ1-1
CASSEVLGDGGSNTEAFF
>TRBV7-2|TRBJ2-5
CASSLPTSGVETQYF
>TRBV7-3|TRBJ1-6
CASSLNQGDSPLHF
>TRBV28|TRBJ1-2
CASSFPDRSTLKANYGYTF
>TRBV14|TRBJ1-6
CASSRVGELHF
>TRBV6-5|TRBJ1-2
CASSIGGWGYTF
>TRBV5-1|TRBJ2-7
CASSLDFYEQYF
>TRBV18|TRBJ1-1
CASSPPARMMNTEAFF
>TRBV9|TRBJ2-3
CASSVEGLGLTQYF
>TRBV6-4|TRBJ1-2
CAIPEGTGPNYGYTF